These 20 T cell receptor beta chains originate from one sample sequenced in a study of T cells after yellow fever vaccination. From the 5' RACE reads, TCRdb called clonotypes with MiXCR, one entry per CDR3 protein. The sample lists almost 600,000 distinct CDR3 sequences, about 13% occurring once. The sample was PBMCs, taken on the day of the yellow fever booster vaccination. These TCRs come from a man aged 30-40 years who received the YFV17D yellow fever vaccine.

V gene TRBV25-1 combines with J gene TRBJ2-7; either TRBD1 or TRBD2 may supply D (5 bases each). The CDR3 contains 15 residues. Germline loops: CDR1 MGHDK, CDR2 SYGVNS. The V end lost 3 bases, the J end lost 5 bases, and 17 bases lay between the germline ends. CDR3 sequence reads: CASSDLGDPIHEQYF. As DNA, the CDR3 is TGTGCCAGCAGTGATTTGGGGGACCCAATCCACGAGCAGTACTTC.

CDR3: CASRDYDGYHGYTF. The CDR3 nucleotides are TGTGCCAGCAGGGACTATGACGGCTATCATGGCTACACCTTC. The J gene is TRBJ1-2, the V gene TRBV6-1; D is ambiguous. The CDR3 is 14 residues long. The germline CDR1 and CDR2 sequences are MNHNS and SASEGT. V was trimmed by 6 bases and J by 6 bases, leaving 17 bases between them.

As to this clonotype: This may be a read error: a much more frequent sequence differs by one nucleotide. The chain carries TRBV30 and TRBJ2-3, with TRBD2 matching over 7 bases. The germline V gene has CDR1 GTSNPN and CDR2 SVGIG (reference sequence). The CDR3 runs to 12 residues. J lost 9 bases, V lost 2 bases, and 5 bases had no gene match. CDR3 bases: TGTGCCTGGAGTTCTATACTAGCGACGCAGTATTTT. Encoded protein: CAWSSILATQYF.

The chain links TRBV18 to TRBJ2-1; D not resolved. Germline V gene lookup returns CDR1 KGHSH and CDR2 LQKENI. V lost 6 bases and J lost 6, with 12 bases in between. The CDR3 sequence is 13 residues long. CDR3 DNA sequence: TGTGCCAGCTCGCCGTCTAGGGTCAATGAGCAGTTCTTC. Residues: CASSPSRVNEQFF.

This chain connects TRBV7-2 to TRBJ2-5; a weak D match, TRBD2 (6 bases). Looked up from germline, CDR1 is SGHTA and CDR2 is FQGNSA. V was trimmed by 8 bases and J by 7 bases, leaving 20 bases between them. The CDR3 has 14 amino acids. CDR3 sequence reads: CASSFGGSGGTQYF. CDR3 nucleotide sequence: TGTGCCAGCTCCTTTGGGGGGTCTGGCGGGACCCAGTACTTC.

This clonotype was counted between two and nine times. This chain connects TRBV20-1 to TRBJ2-3; 7 nucleotides line up with TRBD2. The J segment lost 2 bases and the V segment lost 6 bases, leaving 11 bases of the junction unmatched. The CDR3 has 15 amino acids. The germline V gene has CDR1 DFQATT and CDR2 SNEGSKA (reference sequence). In nucleotides, the CDR3 is TGCAGTGCCTCGGCTAGGCTAGCGGCCACAGATACGCAGTATTTT. This sequence encodes CSASARLAATDTQYF.

This clonotype was observed a few times. The junction does not match germline at one end; this may be a read error. The V and J genes are TRBV7-7 and TRBJ2-2; D is unclear. CDR1 SSHAT and CDR2 FNYEAQ come from the germline V gene (reference sequence). The CDR3 runs 18 residues. CDR3 sequence reads: CASSLAALGGSFTGELFF. The CDR3 coding sequence is TGTGCTAGCAGCTTAGCCGCACTTGGTGGCAGTTTCACCGGGGAGCTGTTTTTT. The full variable domain, completed using reference TRBV7-7 and TRBJ2-2, is GAGVSQSPRYKVTKRGQDVTLRCDPISSHATLYWYQQALGQGPEFLTYFNYEAQPDKSGLPSDRFSAERPEGSISTLTIQRTEQRDSAMYRCASSLAALGGSFTGELFFGEGSRLTVL.

This clonotype was picked up a small number of times. The chain links TRBV10-3 to TRBJ2-3; TRBD2 aligns across 10 bases. From germline, CDR1 is ENHRY and CDR2 SYGVKD. After removal of 0 bases from V and 2 bases from J, the junction contained 8 bases not matched to a gene. This CDR3 comprises 18 residues. The CDR3 protein is CAISESPSGRGVTDTQYF. For the CDR3, the DNA is TGTGCCATCAGTGAGTCCCCTAGCGGGAGAGGGGTCACAGATACGCAGTATTTT.

This clonotype has just a few counts. The chain is built from TRBV7-2 and TRBJ2-7; TRBD1 matches 10 bases. Losses at the gene ends were 4 bases for V and 1 base for J; bases not matched to a gene: 4. The germline gives CDR1 SGHTA, CDR2 FQGNSA. CDR3 length: 15 residues. CDR3 sequence reads: CASSSWTGGSYEQYF. The CDR3 nucleotides are TGTGCCAGCAGCTCCTGGACAGGGGGGTCCTACGAGCAGTACTTC. Full variable domain (outside the CDR3, taken from reference TRBV7-2 and TRBJ2-7): GAGVSQSPSNKVTEKGKDVELRCDPISGHTALYWYRQSLGQGLEFLIYFQGNSAPDKSGLPSDRFSAERTGGSVSTLTIQRTQQEDSAVYLCASSSWTGGSYEQYFGPGTRLTVT.

The rearrangement links TRBV20-1 to TRBJ2-1; D unclear. CDR3 length equals 11 residues. Trimming pared 8 bases from V and 0 bases from J, leaving 5 bases between. Germline V gene lookup returns CDR1 DFQATT and CDR2 SNEGSKA (reference sequence). The CDR3 sequence: CSFSSYNEQFF. Written as DNA, the CDR3 is TGCAGTTTTAGCTCCTACAATGAGCAGTTCTTC.

The J gene is TRBJ2-4, the V gene TRBV11-2; no reliable D call. The V end was cut by 3 bases, the J end by 6 bases, with 9 bases between. Germline V lookup: CDR1 SGHAT, CDR2 FQNNGV. The CDR3 is 13 residues long. The DNA of the CDR3 is TGTGCCAGCAGCTTGGACCTCGGAAACATTCAGTACTTC. This translates into CASSLDLGNIQYF.

This clonotype was seen a handful of times. This chain connects TRBV7-2 to TRBJ2-5; D remains ambiguous. CDR3 size: 12 residues. In germline, CDR1 is SGHTA, CDR2 FQGNSA. V lost 5 bases and J lost 5, with 9 bases in between. The CDR3 DNA follows: TGTGCCAGCAGCGAAGATGGCGAGACCCAGTACTTC. Translation gives CASSEDGETQYF.

This clonotype was picked up a small number of times. The V call is TRBV6-2 or TRBV6-3, the J call TRBJ2-2, with 8 bases aligning to TRBD1. Germline CDR1 and CDR2: MNHEY and SVGEGT. V lost 6 bases and J lost 1; bases outside the gene matches: 13. This CDR3 has 18 residues. DNA of the CDR3: TGTGCCAGCAGCCACCTTGGGACAGGCAGCCTGAACACCGGGGAGCTGTTTTTT. It is translated as CASSHLGTGSLNTGELFF.

The J gene is TRBJ1-1, the V gene TRBV19; D may be TRBD1 (5 bases). V lost 6 bases and J 6 bases, leaving 14 bases between the germline ends. Germline V gives CDR1 LNHDA, CDR2 SQIVND (reference sequence). This CDR3 is built from 13 residues. CDR3 sequence reads: CASSQTGWAEAFF. The CDR3, as DNA: TGTGCCAGTAGCCAAACAGGTTGGGCTGAAGCTTTCTTT.

This clonotype was detected only a few times. This chain joins TRBV4-2 and TRBJ2-6, with a possible D match to TRBD2 (6 bases). The CDR3 covers 16 residues. CDR1 LGHNA and CDR2 YNFKEQ come from the germline V gene. V was pared by 0 bases and J by 1 base, with 7 bases between. The CDR3 DNA reads TGTGCCAGCAGCCAAGAGGCGGGGTCTGGGGCCAACGTCCTGACTTTC. Its translation is CASSQEAGSGANVLTF.

The V call is TRBV5-4, the J call TRBJ2-5, with 7 bases lining up with TRBD1. The germline gives CDR1 SGHNT, CDR2 YYREEE (reference sequence). The ends lost 5 bases at V and 6 bases at J; junction bases unmatched: 7. CDR3 length equals 13 residues. CDR3 in amino acids: CASRSVQGQTQYF. The CDR3 DNA sequence: TGTGCCAGCAGGTCCGTACAGGGGCAGACCCAGTACTTC.

This clonotype turned up a few times. The V gene is TRBV30, the J gene TRBJ2-5; D gene ambiguous. Trimming shortened V by 0 bases and J by 8 bases, and 10 bases separated the two germline ends. This CDR3 region has 12 residues. Per germline, CDR1 GTSNPN and CDR2 SVGIG (reference sequence). In DNA, the CDR3 is TGTGCCTGGAGTGTCTCTAGTTCTACCCAGTACTTC. It is translated as CAWSVSSSTQYF. Full variable domain (remainder filled in from reference TRBV30 and TRBJ2-5): SQTIHQWPATLVQPVGSPLSLECTVEGTSNPNLYWYRQAAGRGLQLLFYSVGIGQISSEVPQNLSASRPQDRQFILSSKKLLLSDSGFYLCAWSVSSSTQYFGPGTRLLVL.

V gene TRBV7-2 combines with J gene TRBJ2-3; 7 bases align to TRBD1. Per the germline V gene, CDR1 is SGHTA and CDR2 is FQGNSA. The CDR3 contains 16 residues. V lost 5 bases and J lost 0; bases outside the gene matches: 8. The DNA for the CDR3 is TGTGCCAGCAGCCCATGGACAGGCTCTAGCACAGATACGCAGTATTTT. Translating gives CASSPWTGSSTDTQYF.

The table lists this clonotype with a count of one. The chain couples TRBV20-1 to TRBJ2-5, with TRBD2 matching over 10 bases. Trimming removed 5 bases from V and 5 bases from J; junction bases left unmatched: 11. CDR3 length equals 15 residues. CDR1 is DFQATT, CDR2 SNEGSKA, per germline (reference sequence). CDR3 sequence (DNA): TGCAGTGCTCTTGCTCCGGGACTAGCGTTTGAGACCCAGTACTTC. Translated: CSALAPGLAFETQYF.

This chain uses TRBV4-3 with TRBJ2-1; perhaps TRBD2 as D (5 bases). The CDR3 spans 13 residues. Germline V lookup: CDR1 LGHNA, CDR2 YSLEER. Trimming shortened V by 3 bases and J by 8 bases, and 11 bases separated the two germline ends. CDR3 bases: TGCGCCAGCAGCCAGTCGAGCGGAGATGAGCAGTTCTTC. Residues: CASSQSSGDEQFF.